This TCR beta chain was retrieved from a study of T cell responses to AZD1222 COVID-19 vaccine. The study, taken as a whole, reports: It was only five to seven AZD1222 recipients who were seropositive at baseline.

Profiling relied on immunoSEQ multiplex PCR, and the TCRdb table lists in-frame clones only, not all of them. The sample holds about 56,000 clones; less than 90% are singletons and the top ten take 6.9%. Whether given at about 4 or about 12 weeks, second doses were pooled. As for this clone: Antigen specificity is unknown.

The CDR3 runs 16 residues. The germline V gene encodes CDR1 MNHEY and CDR2 SVGAGI. Trimming removed 2 bases from V and 2 bases from J, with 12 bases in between. This sample comprised peripheral blood, obtained 28 days after the second AZD1222 dose. This chain joins TRBV6-5 and TRBJ2-2; D is ambiguous. The receptor was derived from an adult who received the AZD1222 COVID-19 vaccine. CDR3 sequence (DNA): TGTGCCAGCAGTTACCGCACAGTACCTAACACCGGGGAGCTGTTTTTT. Its protein product is CASSYRTVPNTGELFF.